This T cell receptor beta chain was identified in a study of shared clonotypes between healthy human individuals. V lost 6 bases and J 1 base, leaving 16 bases between the germline ends. This CDR3 has 15 amino acids. Germline V lookup: CDR1 SNHLY, CDR2 FYNNEI. Notes on this clone: The antigen remains unidentified.

Study-wide findings and caveats: The sharing of 5% to 6.5% of naive CD4 clonotypes was seen across a few donors. A small donor pool kept down the genetic and exposure-history diversity that was represented.

Method: immunoSEQ multiplex PCR; TCRdb's copy keeps in-frame clones and lacks some. Of about 590,000 clones detected, around 95% appear once; the ten largest clones hold 0.11%. CD45RO-negative cells were positively selected for CCR7, leaving out terminally differentiated effector memory CD45RA+ cells. V and J are TRBV2 and TRBJ2-7, with a tentative D call TRBD2 (6 bases). The TCR was taken from a woman between 25 and 40 years old in good health. The material sequenced was naive CD8+ T cells sorted from blood. CDR3 nucleotides: TGTGCCAGCAGAGGGGTCCGCGGGAAGTCCTACGAGCAGTACTTC. Translated: CASRGVRGKSYEQYF.